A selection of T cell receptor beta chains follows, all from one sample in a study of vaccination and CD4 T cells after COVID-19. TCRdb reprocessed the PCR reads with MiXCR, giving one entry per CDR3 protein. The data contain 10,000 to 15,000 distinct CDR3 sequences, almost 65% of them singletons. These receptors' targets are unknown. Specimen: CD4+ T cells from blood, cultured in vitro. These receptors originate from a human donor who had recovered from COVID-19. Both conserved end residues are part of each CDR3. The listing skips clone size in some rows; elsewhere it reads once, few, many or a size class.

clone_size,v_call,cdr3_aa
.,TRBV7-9,CASSYGQGYEKLFF
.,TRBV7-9,CASSFAGQGGYTF
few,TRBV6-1,CASRRIKGPQHF
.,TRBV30,CAWSMMGVPYYEQYF
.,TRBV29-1,CSVLPSGSGNTIYF
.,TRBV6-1,CASSGLFGRYTF
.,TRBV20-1,CSAQTGAGSKNIQYF
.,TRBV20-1,CSAGRNRGEAFF
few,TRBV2,CASNKDRAKTEAFF
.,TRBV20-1,CSAQTSGGDTQYF
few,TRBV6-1,CASSPAGNYGYTF
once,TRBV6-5,CASSYSSRERGYTF
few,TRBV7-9,CASSRWTGTGNQPQHF
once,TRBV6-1,CAASRQASYEQYF
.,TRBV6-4,CASSDDHGGIQHF
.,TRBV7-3,CASSLSGVETDTQYF
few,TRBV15,CATSRDRRTGNGYTF
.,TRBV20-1,CSASLETQYF
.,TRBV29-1,CSVEPDETQYF
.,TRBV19,CASSTSGSYEQYF
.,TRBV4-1,CASSQAYQGNQPQHF
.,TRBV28,CASSLQRAGTYEQYF
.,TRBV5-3,CASREWDRVGQPQHF
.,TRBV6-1,CASNNRLLAFEGHEQYF
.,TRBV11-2,CASSQTPSLRGGRTDTQYF
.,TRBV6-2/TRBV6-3,CASRPRTSGRVYEQYF
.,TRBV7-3,CASSLKGGYEQYF
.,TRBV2,CASRPEGDGYTF
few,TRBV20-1,CSAITRGTEAFF
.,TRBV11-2,CASSPSLLGRGDYGYTF
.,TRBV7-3,CASSLGIINQPQHF
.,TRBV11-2,CASSFRDAEAFF
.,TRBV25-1,CASRGSGIYGYTF
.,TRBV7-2,CASSLVRGEAEAFF
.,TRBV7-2,CASSLVTQITYEQYF
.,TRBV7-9,CASSLVGLGETQYF
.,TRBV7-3,CASSSQGHTEAFF
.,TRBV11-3,CASSLVGERTEAFF
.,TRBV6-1,CASSLRGRQSTDTQYF
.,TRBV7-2,CASSARTSGTYEQYF
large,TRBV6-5,CASSFLQGANGYTF
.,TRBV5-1,CASRPRGGNYGYTF
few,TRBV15,CATSPANTEAFF
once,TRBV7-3,CASSLYGSGGQETQYF
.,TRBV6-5,CASSTRTGQAFF
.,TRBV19,CASSRRGQSPLHF
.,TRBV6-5,CASSYSQGTGGGQYF
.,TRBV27,CASSPRTPTNEKLFF